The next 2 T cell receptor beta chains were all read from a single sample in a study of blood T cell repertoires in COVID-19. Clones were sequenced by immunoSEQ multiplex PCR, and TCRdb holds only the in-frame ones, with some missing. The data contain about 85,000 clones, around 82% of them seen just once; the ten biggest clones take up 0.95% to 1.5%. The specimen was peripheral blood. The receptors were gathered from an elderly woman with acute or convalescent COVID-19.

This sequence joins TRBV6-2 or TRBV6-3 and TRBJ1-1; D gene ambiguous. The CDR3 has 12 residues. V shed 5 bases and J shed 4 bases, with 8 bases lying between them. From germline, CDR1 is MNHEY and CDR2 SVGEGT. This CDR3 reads CASSKGLTEAFF. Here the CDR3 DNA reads TGTGCCAGCAGTAAAGGACTCACTGAAGCTTTCTTT.

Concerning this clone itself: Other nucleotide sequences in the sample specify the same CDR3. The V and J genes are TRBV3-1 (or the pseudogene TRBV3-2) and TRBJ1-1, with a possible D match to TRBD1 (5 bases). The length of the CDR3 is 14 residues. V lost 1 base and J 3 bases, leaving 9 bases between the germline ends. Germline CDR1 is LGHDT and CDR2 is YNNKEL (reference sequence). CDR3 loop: CASSQVGGDTEAFF. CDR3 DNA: TGTGCCAGCAGCCAAGTGGGGGGGGACACTGAAGCTTTCTTT.